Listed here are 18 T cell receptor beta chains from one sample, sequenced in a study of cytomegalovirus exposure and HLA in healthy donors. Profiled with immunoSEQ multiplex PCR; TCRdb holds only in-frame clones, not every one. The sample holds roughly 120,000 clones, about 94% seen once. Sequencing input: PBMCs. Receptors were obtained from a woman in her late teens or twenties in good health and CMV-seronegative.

The CDR3 loop is CATSRDGARGNQPQHF. The CDR3 nucleotides are TGTGCCACCAGCAGAGATGGAGCAAGAGGCAATCAGCCCCAGCATTTT. The chain has TRBV15 and TRBJ1-5; D remains unclear. CDR1 is LNHNV and CDR2 is YYDKDF in the germline V gene (reference sequence). This CDR3 has 16 residues. V dropped 0 bases and J dropped 2 bases, with 11 bases sitting between them.

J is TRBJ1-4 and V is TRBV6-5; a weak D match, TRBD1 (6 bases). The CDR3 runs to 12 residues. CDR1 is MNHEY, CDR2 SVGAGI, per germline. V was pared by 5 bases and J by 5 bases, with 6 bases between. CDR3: CASSQGNEKLFF. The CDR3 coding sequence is TGTGCCAGCAGTCAGGGGAATGAAAAACTGTTTTTT.

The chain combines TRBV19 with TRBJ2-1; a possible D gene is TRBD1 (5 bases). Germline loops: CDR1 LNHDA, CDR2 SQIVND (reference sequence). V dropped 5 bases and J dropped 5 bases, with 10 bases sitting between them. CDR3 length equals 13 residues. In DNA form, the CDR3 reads TGTGCCAGTAGTCTGGTAGGGGACAATGAGCAGTTCTTC. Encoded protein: CASSLVGDNEQFF.

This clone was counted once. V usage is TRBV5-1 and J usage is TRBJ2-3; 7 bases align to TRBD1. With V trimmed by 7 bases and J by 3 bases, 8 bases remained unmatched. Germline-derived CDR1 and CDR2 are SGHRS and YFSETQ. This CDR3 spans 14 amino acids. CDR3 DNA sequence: TGCGCCAGCGCAACAGGGGTCGAGACAGATACGCAGTATTTT. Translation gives CASATGVETDTQYF. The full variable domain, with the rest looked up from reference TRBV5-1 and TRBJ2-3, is KAGVTQTPRYLIKTRGQQVTLSCSPISGHRSVSWYQQTPGQGLQFLFEYFSETQRNKGNFPGRFSGRQFSNSRSEMNVSTLELGDSALYLCASATGVETDTQYFGPGTRLTVL.

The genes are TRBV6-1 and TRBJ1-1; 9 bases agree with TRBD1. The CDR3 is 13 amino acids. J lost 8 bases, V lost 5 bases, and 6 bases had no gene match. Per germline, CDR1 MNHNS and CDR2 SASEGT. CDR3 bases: TGTGCCAGCAGTAGTCCGGGACAGGGCGAAGCTTTCTTT. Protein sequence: CASSSPGQGEAFF.

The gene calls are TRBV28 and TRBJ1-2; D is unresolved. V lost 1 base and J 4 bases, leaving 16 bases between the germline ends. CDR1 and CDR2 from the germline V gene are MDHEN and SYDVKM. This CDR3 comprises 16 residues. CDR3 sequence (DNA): TGTGCCAGCAGTTTATCAGGTCCTTCCCCATTCTATGGCTACACCTTC. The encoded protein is CASSLSGPSPFYGYTF.

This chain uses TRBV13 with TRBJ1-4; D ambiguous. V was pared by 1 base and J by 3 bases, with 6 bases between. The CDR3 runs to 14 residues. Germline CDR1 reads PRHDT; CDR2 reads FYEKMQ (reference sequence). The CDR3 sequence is CASSLAQSNEKLFF. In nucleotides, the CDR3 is TGTGCCAGCAGCTTAGCACAGTCTAATGAAAAACTGTTTTTT.

CDR3 region: CASSPGSGNTIYF. The CDR3 region has the DNA TGTGCCAGCAGCCCAGGGTCTGGAAACACCATATATTTT. The V gene is TRBV2, the J gene TRBJ1-3; D is possibly TRBD1 (5 bases). CDR3 length: 13 residues. CDR1 and CDR2 from the germline V gene are SNHLY and FYNNEI. Trimming left V 6 bases short and J 1 base short, with 7 bases between.

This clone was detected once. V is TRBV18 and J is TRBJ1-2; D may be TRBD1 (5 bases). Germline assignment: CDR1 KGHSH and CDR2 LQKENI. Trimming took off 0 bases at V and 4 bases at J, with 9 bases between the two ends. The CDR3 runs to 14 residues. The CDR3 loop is CASSPPQGSYGYTF. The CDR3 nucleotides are TGTGCCAGCTCACCACCCCAGGGTTCCTATGGCTACACCTTC.

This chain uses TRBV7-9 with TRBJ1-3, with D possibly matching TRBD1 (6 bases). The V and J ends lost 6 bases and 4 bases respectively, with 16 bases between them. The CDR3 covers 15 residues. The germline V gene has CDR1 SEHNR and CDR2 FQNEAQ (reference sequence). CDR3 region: CASRPTARGGNTIYF. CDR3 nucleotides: TGTGCCAGCAGGCCTACAGCGAGGGGGGGAAACACCATATATTTT.

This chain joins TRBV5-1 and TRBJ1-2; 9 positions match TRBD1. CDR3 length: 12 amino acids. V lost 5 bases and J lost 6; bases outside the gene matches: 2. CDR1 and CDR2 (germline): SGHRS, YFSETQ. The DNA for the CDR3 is TGCGCCAGCAGTGACAGGGGGGATGGCTACACCTTC. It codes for CASSDRGDGYTF. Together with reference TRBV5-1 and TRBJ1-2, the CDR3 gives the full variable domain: KAGVTQTPRYLIKTRGQQVTLSCSPISGHRSVSWYQQTPGQGLQFLFEYFSETQRNKGNFPGRFSGRQFSNSRSEMNVSTLELGDSALYLCASSDRGDGYTFGSGTRLTVV.

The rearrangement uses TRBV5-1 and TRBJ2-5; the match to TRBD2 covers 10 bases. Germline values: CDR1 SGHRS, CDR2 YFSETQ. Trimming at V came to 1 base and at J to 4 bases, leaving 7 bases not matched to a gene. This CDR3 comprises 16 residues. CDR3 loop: CASSLFSSGGRETQYF. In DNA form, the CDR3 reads TGCGCCAGCAGCTTGTTCTCTAGCGGGGGAAGAGAGACCCAGTACTTC.

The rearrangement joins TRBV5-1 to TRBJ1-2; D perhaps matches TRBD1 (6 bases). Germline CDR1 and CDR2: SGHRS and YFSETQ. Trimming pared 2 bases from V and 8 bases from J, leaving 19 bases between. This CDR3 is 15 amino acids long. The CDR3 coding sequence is TGCGCCAGCAGCTTAGGGGGTTCCGAACTGAGGGGCTACACCTTC. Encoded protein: CASSLGGSELRGYTF.

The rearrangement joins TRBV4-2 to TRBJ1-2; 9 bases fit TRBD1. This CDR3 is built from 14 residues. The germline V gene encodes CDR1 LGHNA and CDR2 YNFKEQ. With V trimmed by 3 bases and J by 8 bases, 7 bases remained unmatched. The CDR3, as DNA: TGTGCCAGCAGCCATACTGGGACAGGGCTAGGCTACACCTTC. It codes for CASSHTGTGLGYTF.

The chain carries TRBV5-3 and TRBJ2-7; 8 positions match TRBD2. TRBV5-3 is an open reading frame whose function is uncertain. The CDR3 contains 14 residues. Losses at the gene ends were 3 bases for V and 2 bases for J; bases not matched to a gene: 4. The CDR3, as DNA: TGTGCCAGAAGCTACCAGCGGGGGACCTACGAGCAGTACTTC. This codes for CARSYQRGTYEQYF.

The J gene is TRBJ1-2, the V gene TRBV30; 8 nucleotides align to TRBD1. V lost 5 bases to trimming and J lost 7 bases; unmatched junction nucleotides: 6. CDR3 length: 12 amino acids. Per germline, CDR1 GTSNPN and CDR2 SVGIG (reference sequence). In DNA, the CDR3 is TGTGCCTGGTGGGACAGGACGGTTGGCTACACCTTC. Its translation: CAWWDRTVGYTF.

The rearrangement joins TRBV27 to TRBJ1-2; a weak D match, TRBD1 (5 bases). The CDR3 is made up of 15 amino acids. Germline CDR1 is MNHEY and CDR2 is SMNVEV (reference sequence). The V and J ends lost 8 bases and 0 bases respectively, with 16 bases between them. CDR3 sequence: CASSIQGLPNYGYTF. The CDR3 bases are TGTGCCAGCTCAATCCAGGGTCTACCTAACTATGGCTACACCTTC.

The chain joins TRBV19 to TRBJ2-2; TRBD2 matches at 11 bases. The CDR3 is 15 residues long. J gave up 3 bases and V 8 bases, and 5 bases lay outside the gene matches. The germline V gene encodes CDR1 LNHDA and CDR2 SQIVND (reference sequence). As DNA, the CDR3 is TGTGCCAGTTTAAGGACTAGCGGGCACACCGGGGAGCTGTTTTTT. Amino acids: CASLRTSGHTGELFF.